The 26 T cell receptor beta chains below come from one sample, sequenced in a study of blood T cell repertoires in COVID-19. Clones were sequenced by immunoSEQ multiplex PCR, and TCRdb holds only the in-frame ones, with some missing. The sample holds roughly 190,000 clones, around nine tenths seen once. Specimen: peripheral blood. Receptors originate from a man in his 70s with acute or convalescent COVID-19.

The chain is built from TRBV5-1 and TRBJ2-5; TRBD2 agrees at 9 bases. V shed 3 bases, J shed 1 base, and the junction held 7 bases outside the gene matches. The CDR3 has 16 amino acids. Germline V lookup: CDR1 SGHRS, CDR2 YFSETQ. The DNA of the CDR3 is TGCGCCAGCAGCTCGGGCGGGGGGGGTCCCCAAGAGACCCAGTACTTC. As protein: CASSSGGGGPQETQYF.

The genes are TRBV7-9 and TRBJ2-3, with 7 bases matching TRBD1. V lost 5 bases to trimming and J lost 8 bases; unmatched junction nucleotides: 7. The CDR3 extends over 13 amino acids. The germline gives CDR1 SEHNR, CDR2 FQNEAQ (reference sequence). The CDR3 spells CASSATGIGTQYF. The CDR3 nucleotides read TGTGCCAGCAGCGCGACAGGGATAGGTACGCAGTATTTT.

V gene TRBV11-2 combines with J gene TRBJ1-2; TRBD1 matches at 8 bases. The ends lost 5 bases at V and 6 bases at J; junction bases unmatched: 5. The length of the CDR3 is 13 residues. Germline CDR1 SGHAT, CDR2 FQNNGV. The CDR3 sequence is CASSVGQADGYTF. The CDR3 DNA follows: TGTGCCAGCAGCGTGGGACAGGCGGATGGCTACACCTTC. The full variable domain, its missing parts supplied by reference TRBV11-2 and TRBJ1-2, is EAGVAQSPRYKIIEKRQSVAFWCNPISGHATLYWYQQILGQGPKLLIQFQNNGVVDDSQLPKDRFSAERLKGVDSTLKIQPAKLEDSAVYLCASSVGQADGYTFGSGTRLTVV.

DNA of the CDR3: TGTGCCAGCAGTTCGTTGGTGAACCTAGTGGGAGATACGCAGTATTTT. This sequence encodes CASSSLVNLVGDTQYF. V usage is TRBV27 and J usage is TRBJ2-3; D is undetermined. The CDR3 loop spans 16 amino acids. Looked up from germline, CDR1 is MNHEY and CDR2 is SMNVEV (reference sequence). Deletions cut 4 bases from V and 5 bases from J, with 19 bases between.

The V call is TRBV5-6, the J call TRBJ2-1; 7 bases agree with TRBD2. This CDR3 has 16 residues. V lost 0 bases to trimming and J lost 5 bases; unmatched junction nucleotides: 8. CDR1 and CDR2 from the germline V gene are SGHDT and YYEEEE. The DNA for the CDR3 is TGTGCCAGCAGCTTGGACTCCCGGCTAGCGGACAATGAGCAGTTCTTC. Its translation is CASSLDSRLADNEQFF.

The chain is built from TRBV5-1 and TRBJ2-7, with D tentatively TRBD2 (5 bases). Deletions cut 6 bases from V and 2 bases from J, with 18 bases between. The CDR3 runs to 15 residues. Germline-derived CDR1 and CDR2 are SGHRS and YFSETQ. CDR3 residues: CASNSAASNPYEQYF. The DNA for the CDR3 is TGCGCCAGCAATTCCGCGGCTAGCAACCCCTACGAGCAGTACTTC.

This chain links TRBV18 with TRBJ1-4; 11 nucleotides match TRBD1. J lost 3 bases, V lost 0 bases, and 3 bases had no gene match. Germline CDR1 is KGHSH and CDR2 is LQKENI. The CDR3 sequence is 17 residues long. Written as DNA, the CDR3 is TGTGCCAGCTCACCACCGGACAGGGGGCAGCCTAATGAAAAACTGTTTTTT. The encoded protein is CASSPPDRGQPNEKLFF.

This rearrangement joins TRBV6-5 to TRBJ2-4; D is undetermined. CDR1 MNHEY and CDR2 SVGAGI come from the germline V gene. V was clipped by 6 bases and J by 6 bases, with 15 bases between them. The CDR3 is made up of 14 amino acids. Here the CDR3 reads CASRPPVGLNIQYF. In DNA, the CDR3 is TGTGCCAGCAGACCCCCGGTGGGCTTAAACATTCAGTACTTC.

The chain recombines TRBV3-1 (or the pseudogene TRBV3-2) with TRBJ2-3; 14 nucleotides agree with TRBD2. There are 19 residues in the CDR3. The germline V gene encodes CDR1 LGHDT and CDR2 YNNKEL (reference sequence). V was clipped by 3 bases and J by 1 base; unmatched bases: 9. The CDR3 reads CASSHELGLAGAGTDTQYF. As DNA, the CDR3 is TGTGCCAGCAGCCACGAACTGGGACTAGCGGGGGCCGGCACAGATACGCAGTATTTT.

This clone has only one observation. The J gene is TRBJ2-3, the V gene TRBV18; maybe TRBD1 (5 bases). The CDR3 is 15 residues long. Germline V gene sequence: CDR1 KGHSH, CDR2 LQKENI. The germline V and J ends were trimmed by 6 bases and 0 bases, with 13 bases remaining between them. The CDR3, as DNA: TGTGCCAGCTCGTCACTACAGGCGAGCACAGATACGCAGTATTTT. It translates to CASSSLQASTDTQYF.

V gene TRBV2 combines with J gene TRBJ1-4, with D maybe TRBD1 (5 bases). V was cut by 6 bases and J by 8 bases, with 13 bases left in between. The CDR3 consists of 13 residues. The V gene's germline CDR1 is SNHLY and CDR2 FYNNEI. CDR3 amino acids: CASRGEVWEKLFF. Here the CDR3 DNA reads TGTGCCAGCAGGGGGGAGGTCTGGGAAAAACTGTTTTTT.

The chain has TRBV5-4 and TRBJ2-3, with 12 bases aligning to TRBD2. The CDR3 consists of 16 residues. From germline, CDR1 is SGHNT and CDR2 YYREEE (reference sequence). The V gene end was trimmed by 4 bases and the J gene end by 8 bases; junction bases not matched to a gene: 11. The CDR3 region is CASSPGTSGLSGTQYF. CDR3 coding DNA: TGTGCCAGCAGCCCGGGGACTAGCGGGCTGTCAGGTACGCAGTATTTT.

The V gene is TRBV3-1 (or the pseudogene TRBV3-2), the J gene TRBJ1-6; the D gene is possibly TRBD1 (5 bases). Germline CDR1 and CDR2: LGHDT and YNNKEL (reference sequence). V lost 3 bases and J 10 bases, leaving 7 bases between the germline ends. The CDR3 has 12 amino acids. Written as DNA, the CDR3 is TGTGCCAGCAGCCATTCAGGGTCACCCCTCCACTTT. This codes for CASSHSGSPLHF.

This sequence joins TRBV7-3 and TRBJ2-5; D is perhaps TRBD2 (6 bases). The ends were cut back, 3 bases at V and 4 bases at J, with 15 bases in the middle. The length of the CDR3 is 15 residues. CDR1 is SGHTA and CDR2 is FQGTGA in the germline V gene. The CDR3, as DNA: TGTGCCAGCAGCTTCAGTCAGACGGAGGGAGAGACCCAGTACTTC. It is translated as CASSFSQTEGETQYF.

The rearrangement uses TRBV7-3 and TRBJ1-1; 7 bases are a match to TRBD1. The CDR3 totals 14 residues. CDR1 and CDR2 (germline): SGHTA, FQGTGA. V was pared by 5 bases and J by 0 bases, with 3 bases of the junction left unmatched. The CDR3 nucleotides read TGTGCCAGCAGCCTGGGACAGATGAACACTGAAGCTTTCTTT. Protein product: CASSLGQMNTEAFF.

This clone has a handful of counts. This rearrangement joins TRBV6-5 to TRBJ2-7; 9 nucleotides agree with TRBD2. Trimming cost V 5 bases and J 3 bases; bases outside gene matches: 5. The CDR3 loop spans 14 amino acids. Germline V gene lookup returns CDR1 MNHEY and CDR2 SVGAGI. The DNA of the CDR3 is TGTGCCAGCAGTCCAGCGGGGGGCGACTACGAGCAGTACTTC. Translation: CASSPAGGDYEQYF.

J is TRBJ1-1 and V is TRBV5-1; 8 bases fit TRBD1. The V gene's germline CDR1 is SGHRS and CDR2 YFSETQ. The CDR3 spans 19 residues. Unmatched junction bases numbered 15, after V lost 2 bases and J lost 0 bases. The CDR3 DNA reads TGCGCCAGCAGCTTTTCCCCCCTAGGACAGGGCCCCATGAACACTGAAGCTTTCTTT. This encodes CASSFSPLGQGPMNTEAFF.

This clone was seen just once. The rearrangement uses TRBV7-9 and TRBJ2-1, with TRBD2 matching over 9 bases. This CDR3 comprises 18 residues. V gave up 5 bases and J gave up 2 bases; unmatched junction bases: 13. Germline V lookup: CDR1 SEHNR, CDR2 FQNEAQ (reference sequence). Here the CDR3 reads CASSPQRQRGETYNEQFF. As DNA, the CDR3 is TGTGCCAGCAGCCCACAGAGACAGCGGGGGGAAACCTACAATGAGCAGTTCTTC.

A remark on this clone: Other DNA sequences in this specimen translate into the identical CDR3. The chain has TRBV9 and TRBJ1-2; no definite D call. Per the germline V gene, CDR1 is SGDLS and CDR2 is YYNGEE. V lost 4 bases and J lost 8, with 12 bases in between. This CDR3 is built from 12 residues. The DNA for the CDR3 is TGTGCCAGCAGCCCCCGTGGCCTGGGCTACACCTTC. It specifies CASSPRGLGYTF. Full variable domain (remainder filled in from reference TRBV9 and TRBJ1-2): DSGVTQTPKHLITATGQRVTLRCSPRSGDLSVYWYQQSLDQGLQFLIQYYNGEERAKGNILERFSAQQFPDLHSELNLSSLELGDSALYFCASSPRGLGYTFGSGTRLTVV.

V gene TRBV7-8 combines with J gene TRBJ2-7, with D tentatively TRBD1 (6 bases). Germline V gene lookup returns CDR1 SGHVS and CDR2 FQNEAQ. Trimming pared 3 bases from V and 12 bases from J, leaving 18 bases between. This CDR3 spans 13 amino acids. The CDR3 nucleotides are TGTGCCAGCAGCTTTGATTTTATGGGGACACCGTACTTC. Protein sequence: CASSFDFMGTPYF.

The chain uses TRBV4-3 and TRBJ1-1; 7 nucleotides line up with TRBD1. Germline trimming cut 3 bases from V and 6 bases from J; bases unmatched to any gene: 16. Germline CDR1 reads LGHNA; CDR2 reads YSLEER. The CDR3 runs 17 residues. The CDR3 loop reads CASSQARDRKGRAEAFF. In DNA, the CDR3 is TGCGCCAGCAGCCAGGCTCGGGACAGAAAGGGCCGGGCTGAAGCTTTCTTT.

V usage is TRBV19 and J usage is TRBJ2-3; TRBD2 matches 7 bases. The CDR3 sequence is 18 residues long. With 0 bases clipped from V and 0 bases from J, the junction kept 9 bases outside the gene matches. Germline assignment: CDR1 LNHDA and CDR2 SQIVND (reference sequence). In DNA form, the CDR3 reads TGTGCCAGTAGTATAGATCGGGCTAGCGGCTTCAGCACAGATACGCAGTATTTT. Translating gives CASSIDRASGFSTDTQYF. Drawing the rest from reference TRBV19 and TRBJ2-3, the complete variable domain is DGGITQSPKYLFRKEGQNVTLSCEQNLNHDAMYWYRQDPGQGLRLIYYSQIVNDFQKGDIAEGYSVSREKKESFPLTVTSAQKNPTAFYLCASSIDRASGFSTDTQYFGPGTRLTVL.

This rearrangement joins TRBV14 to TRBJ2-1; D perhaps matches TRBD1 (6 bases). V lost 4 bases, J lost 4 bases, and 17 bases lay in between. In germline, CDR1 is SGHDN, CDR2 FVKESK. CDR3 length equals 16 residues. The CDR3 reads CASSRKQGTTYNEQFF. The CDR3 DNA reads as TGTGCCAGCAGCCGGAAACAAGGGACAACATACAATGAGCAGTTCTTC.

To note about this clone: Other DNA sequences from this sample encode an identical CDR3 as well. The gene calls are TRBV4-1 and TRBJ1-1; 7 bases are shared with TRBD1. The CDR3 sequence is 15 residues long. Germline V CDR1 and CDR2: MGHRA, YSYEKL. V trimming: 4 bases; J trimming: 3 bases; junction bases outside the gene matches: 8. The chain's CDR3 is CASSPRTGRDTEAFF. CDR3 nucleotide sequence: TGCGCCAGCAGCCCCCGGACAGGAAGGGACACTGAAGCTTTCTTT.

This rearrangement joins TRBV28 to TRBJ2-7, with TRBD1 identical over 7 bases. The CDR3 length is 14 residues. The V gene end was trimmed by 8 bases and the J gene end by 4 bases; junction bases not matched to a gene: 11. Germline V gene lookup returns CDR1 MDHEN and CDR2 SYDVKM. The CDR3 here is CASATGTAIYEQYF. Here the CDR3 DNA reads TGTGCCAGCGCCACCGGGACAGCTATATACGAGCAGTACTTC.

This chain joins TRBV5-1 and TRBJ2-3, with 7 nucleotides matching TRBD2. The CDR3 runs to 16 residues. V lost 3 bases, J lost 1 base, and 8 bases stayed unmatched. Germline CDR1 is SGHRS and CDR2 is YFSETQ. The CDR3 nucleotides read TGCGCCAGCAGCTGGACCCGACTAGCCCGCACAGATACGCAGTATTTT. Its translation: CASSWTRLARTDTQYF.